Reported below is one T cell receptor (beta chain). Its antigen is not known. This sample was taken from a study of cytomegalovirus exposure and HLA in healthy donors. Study outcomes and limitations: An analysis that was carried out later associated some 17,000 TCR beta sequences with HLA alleles at 0.05 false discovery rate.

Amplification used 60 Vbeta primers and 13 Jbeta primers. Assay: immunoSEQ multiplex PCR; the TCRdb copy retains only in-frame clones and omits some. The table has roughly 190,000 clones, around 88% seen once. Germline V gene data show CDR1 as MNHNS and CDR2 as SASEGT. The CDR3 has 13 residues. The V end was cut by 4 bases, the J end by 6 bases, with 11 bases between. The sample consisted of PBMCs. This TCR was recovered from a man aged 40-49 years in good health and CMV-seropositive. The J gene is TRBJ2-3, the V gene TRBV6-1; no clear D gene. The CDR3 DNA reads TGTGCCAGCAGTGTCGGTATCGGGGATACGCAGTATTTT. This codes for CASSVGIGDTQYF.